The 2 T cell receptor beta chains in this list originate from one sample, sequenced in a study of T-cell memory formation after mild COVID-19. TCRdb re-called the 5' RACE reads through MiXCR, storing one row per CDR3 protein. The sample carries approximately 290,000 distinct CDR3 sequences, 15% to 20% recorded once. Sequencing input: PBMCs or a T cell subset sorted from them (not recorded which). The receptors come from a man aged 18 to 30 who had mild COVID-19 (a few samples of this study predate the infection). Cell type and time point are not known.

This clonotype occurred a few times. This chain connects TRBV5-5 to TRBJ2-7; D gene uncertain. CDR1 and CDR2 from the germline V gene are SGHKS and YYEKEE (reference sequence). The V end lost 0 bases, the J end lost 0 bases, and 10 bases lay between the germline ends. The CDR3 has 15 residues. Here the CDR3 DNA reads TGTGCCAGCAGCTTGGGACCTACCAGCTCCTACGAGCAGTACGTC. Protein product: CASSLGPTSSYEQYV.

This rearrangement joins TRBV4-1 to TRBJ2-7; D unresolved. The CDR3 length is 14 residues. Germline CDR1 is MGHRA and CDR2 is YSYEKL. The ends were cut back, 1 base at V and 3 bases at J, with 10 bases in the middle. CDR3 nucleotides: TGCGCCAGCAGCCAAGCCCCCGGTATCTACGAGCAGTACGTC. Protein sequence: CASSQAPGIYEQYV.